The T cell receptor (beta chain) under discussion was sequenced for a study of T cells after yellow fever vaccination. Each CDR3 protein gets one entry after TCRdb re-called the 5' RACE reads with MiXCR. The sample consists of about 230,000 distinct CDR3 sequences, approximately 6.7% of them appearing once. CDR3 length: 13 amino acids. CDR1 and CDR2 (germline): SQVTM, ANQGSEA. V lost 5 bases and J 0 bases, leaving 9 bases between the germline ends. Study-level results: Compared with primary, the secondary response was weaker and peaked at day 5, not 15. Post-booster repertoires again held most primary-vaccination clones (about 96% CD4, 85% to 90% CD8).

This clonotype showed up many times. What it recognizes is unknown. This chain links TRBV29-1 with TRBJ2-3; no definite D call. Sample: CD4+ T cells sorted from PBMCs, taken on the day of the yellow fever booster vaccination. This receptor was obtained from a man aged 25 to 45 who received the YFV17D yellow fever vaccine. DNA of the CDR3: TGCAGCGTTACCACTCCCAGCACAGATACGCAGTATTTT. Protein: CSVTTPSTDTQYF.